These 16 T cell receptor beta chains came from one sample sequenced in a study of OX40 agonist ivuxolimab in advanced cancers. Only in-frame clones appear in the TCRdb table, and some are missing; sequencing was by immunoSEQ multiplex PCR. The sample carries under 75,000 clones, about four fifths recorded once. Sequences were derived from CD4+ or CD8+ T cells sorted from blood, sampled in a trial of the OX40 agonist ivuxolimab. The receptors shown here come from an adult with an advanced solid tumor such as melanoma, head and neck, liver or kidney cancer.

V usage is TRBV27 and J usage is TRBJ2-7; possible D gene TRBD2, 5 bases. V gave up 6 bases and J gave up 2 bases, with 14 bases separating them. In germline, CDR1 is MNHEY, CDR2 SMNVEV (reference sequence). The CDR3 covers 14 residues. The CDR3 sequence is CASRRVGLTYEQYF. The DNA of the CDR3 is TGTGCCAGCAGAAGGGTTGGACTCACCTACGAGCAGTACTTC.

The genes are TRBV7-9 and TRBJ1-1; the D gene is possibly TRBD1 (5 bases). From germline, CDR1 is SEHNR and CDR2 FQNEAQ (reference sequence). Trimming took off 0 bases at V and 11 bases at J, with 16 bases between the two ends. The CDR3 sequence is 14 residues long. CDR3 residues: CASSLATGPARAFF. In nucleotides, the CDR3 is TGTGCCAGCAGCTTAGCAACGGGGCCCGCTCGGGCTTTCTTT. Full variable domain (outside the CDR3, taken from reference TRBV7-9 and TRBJ1-1): DTGVSQNPRHKITKRGQNVTFRCDPISEHNRLYWYRQTLGQGPEFLTYFQNEAQLEKSRLLSDRFSAERPKGSFSTLEIQRTEQGDSAMYLCASSLATGPARAFFGQGTRLTVV.

V is TRBV6-5 and J is TRBJ1-2, with TRBD1 matching over 11 bases. V dropped 5 bases and J dropped 7; count of bases not matched to a gene: 6. Per germline, CDR1 MNHEY and CDR2 SVGAGI. This CDR3 has 14 residues. The CDR3 region has the DNA TGTGCCAGCAGTCGGACAGGGGGCCGGGGTGGCTACACCTTC. Encoded protein: CASSRTGGRGGYTF.

This clone was seen once. This chain links TRBV5-1 with TRBJ1-5; D is unresolved. Looked up from germline, CDR1 is SGHRS and CDR2 is YFSETQ. The CDR3 loop spans 15 amino acids. The V end lost 2 bases, the J end lost 0 bases, and 9 bases lay between the germline ends. For the CDR3, the DNA is TGCGCCAGCAGCTTAACGGGGAATAGCAATCAGCCCCAGCATTTT. Protein sequence: CASSLTGNSNQPQHF. Drawing the rest from reference TRBV5-1 and TRBJ1-5, the complete variable domain is KAGVTQTPRYLIKTRGQQVTLSCSPISGHRSVSWYQQTPGQGLQFLFEYFSETQRNKGNFPGRFSGRQFSNSRSEMNVSTLELGDSALYLCASSLTGNSNQPQHFGDGTRLSIL.

The rearrangement links TRBV9 to TRBJ1-5, with D perhaps TRBD1 (5 bases). The length of the CDR3 is 14 residues. Germline CDR1 is SGDLS and CDR2 is YYNGEE. V lost 3 bases, J lost 7 bases, and 14 bases lay in between. The CDR3, as DNA: TGTGCCAGCAGCGAGGCAGGGCGGGACCAGCCCCAGCATTTT. It specifies CASSEAGRDQPQHF.

The V call is TRBV6-1, the J call TRBJ1-5; 8 bases align to TRBD1. The CDR3 runs to 14 residues. Germline V CDR1 and CDR2: MNHNS, SASEGT. V dropped 6 bases and J dropped 6; count of bases not matched to a gene: 7. The CDR3 region is CASSPDRGGQPQHF. In nucleotides, the CDR3 is TGTGCCAGCAGCCCAGACAGGGGCGGTCAGCCCCAGCATTTT.

The rearrangement joins TRBV5-1 to TRBJ2-3; TRBD2 aligns across 7 bases. Per germline, CDR1 SGHRS and CDR2 YFSETQ. V was pared by 1 base and J by 1 base, with 6 bases of the junction left unmatched. This CDR3 is 16 amino acids long. The CDR3 here is CASSLSAGARTDTQYF. The CDR3 region has the DNA TGCGCCAGCAGCTTGAGCGCGGGAGCACGCACAGATACGCAGTATTTT.

The rearrangement uses TRBV5-5 and TRBJ2-2; 8 bases are a match to TRBD2. This CDR3 has 15 amino acids. V trimming: 4 bases; J trimming: 6 bases; junction bases outside the gene matches: 8. CDR1 is SGHKS, CDR2 YYEKEE, per germline (reference sequence). The CDR3: CASSTQRERAGELFF. The DNA of the CDR3 is TGTGCCAGCAGCACCCAGCGGGAGAGGGCCGGGGAGCTGTTTTTT.

This clone appeared a single time. V is TRBV28 and J is TRBJ2-1; 9 bases fit TRBD2. This CDR3 has 16 residues. Germline trimming cut 6 bases from V and 4 bases from J; bases unmatched to any gene: 10. In germline, CDR1 is MDHEN, CDR2 SYDVKM. This CDR3 reads CASRGLGTSLYNEQFF. In nucleotides, the CDR3 is TGTGCCAGCAGAGGACTGGGGACTAGCCTTTACAATGAGCAGTTCTTC.

CDR3 region: CASTRGGGGTDTQYF. The DNA of the CDR3 is TGTGCCAGCACGAGGGGCGGGGGGGGCACAGATACGCAGTATTTT. This sequence joins TRBV4-2 and TRBJ2-3, with 9 positions matching TRBD2. The germline CDR1 and CDR2 sequences are LGHNA and YNFKEQ. The junction had 6 bases not matched to a gene; V was cut back by 7 bases and J by 1 base. The CDR3 sequence is 15 residues long.

This sequence joins TRBV28 and TRBJ1-1; D might be TRBD1 (5 bases). In germline, CDR1 is MDHEN, CDR2 SYDVKM. This CDR3 spans 13 amino acids. V dropped 7 bases and J dropped 2 bases, with 11 bases sitting between them. This CDR3 reads CASNWGPNTEAFF. The CDR3 DNA sequence: TGTGCCAGCAACTGGGGACCTAACACTGAAGCTTTCTTT. Combining the CDR3 with reference TRBV28 and TRBJ1-1 gives the whole variable domain DVKVTQSSRYLVKRTGEKVFLECVQDMDHENMFWYRQDPGLGLRLIYFSYDVKMKEKGDIPEGYSVSREKKERFSLILESASTNQTSMYLCASNWGPNTEAFFGQGTRLTVV.

The gene calls are TRBV19 and TRBJ1-5, with 7 bases identical to TRBD1. Trimming cost V 5 bases and J 4 bases; bases outside gene matches: 8. Germline V gene sequence: CDR1 LNHDA, CDR2 SQIVND (reference sequence). This CDR3 region has 15 residues. In nucleotides, the CDR3 is TGTGCCAGTAGTCAGGGGGTTTCGAGGAATCAGCCCCAGCATTTT. Encoded protein: CASSQGVSRNQPQHF.

A note on this clone: The junction shows a germline mismatch at one end, possibly a read error. The V call is TRBV7-9, the J call TRBJ2-5; no firm D call. The CDR3 consists of 11 residues. Germline CDR1 SEHNR, CDR2 FQNEAQ (reference sequence). The CDR3 spells CASSFDNKLDF. DNA for the CDR3: TGTGCCAGCAGCTTCGATAATAAACTGGACTTC.

This clone was observed once. This sequence joins TRBV7-2 and TRBJ2-1, with a possible D match to TRBD1 (6 bases). CDR3 length equals 15 residues. The V gene lost 1 base and the J gene lost 1 base, with 8 bases spanning the gap. CDR1 and CDR2 (germline): SGHTA, FQGNSA. In nucleotides, the CDR3 is TGTGCCAGCAGCTTAGGCCAGGGGTCCTACAATGAGCAGTTCTTC. Its translation: CASSLGQGSYNEQFF.

CDR3 nucleotide sequence: TGTGCCAGCAGTCCAACCCAGGGGGCCCACGAGCAGTACTTC. It yields the protein CASSPTQGAHEQYF. J is TRBJ2-7 and V is TRBV13; 8 bases match TRBD1. The CDR3 extends over 14 amino acids. J gave up 5 bases and V 6 bases, and 9 bases lay outside the gene matches. Germline loops: CDR1 PRHDT, CDR2 FYEKMQ (reference sequence).

V gene TRBV18 combines with J gene TRBJ2-1; D gene unclear. Germline V lookup: CDR1 KGHSH, CDR2 LQKENI. The CDR3 runs 13 residues. Trimming removed 4 bases at V and 8 bases at J, with 12 bases between. The CDR3 DNA is TGTGCCAGCTCACGACTGGGATATGATGAGCAGTTCTTC. It encodes CASSRLGYDEQFF.